The 7 T cell receptor beta chains in this list originate from one sample, sequenced in a study of response to subunit inactivated influenza vaccine. TCRdb used MiXCR to reprocess the RT-PCR reads, holding one entry per CDR3 protein. The repertoire holds more than 400,000 distinct CDR3 sequences, roughly 11% seen once, with more than 10% in the top ten. This specimen was PBMCs from blood, taken roughly 45 days after vaccination. These receptors were obtained from a man aged 50-60 years who received an inactivated influenza vaccine.

This clonotype was seen only a few times. V usage is TRBV4-3 and J usage is TRBJ2-1, with D tentatively TRBD1 or TRBD2 (5 bases each). Trimming took 4 bases from V and 8 from J, leaving 12 bases between them. CDR1 LGHNA and CDR2 YSLEER come from the germline V gene. CDR3 size: 13 residues. CDR3 amino acids: CASSLGKGHEQFF. In DNA, the CDR3 is TGCGCCAGCAGCCTGGGGAAGGGACATGAGCAGTTCTTC.

V and J are TRBV18 and TRBJ2-1, with D uncertain. CDR1 KGHSH and CDR2 LQKENI come from the germline V gene. V lost 3 bases to trimming and J lost 5 bases, with 11 bases between them. The CDR3 runs 14 residues. The CDR3 nucleotides are TGTGCCAGCTCACCCCAGTCACAGAACAATGAGCAGTTCTTC. Translated, it gives CASSPQSQNNEQFF.

In its sample, this clonotype was seen a few times. The CDR3 region has the DNA TGCAGTGCTCCCAGGGACAGATACTACAATGAGCAGTTCTTC. Protein: CSAPRDRYYNEQFF. The chain links TRBV20-1 to TRBJ2-1; 7 bases agree with TRBD1. The CDR3 runs 14 residues. Germline-derived CDR1 and CDR2 are DFQATT and SNEGSKA (reference sequence). Unmatched junction bases numbered 7, after V lost 5 bases and J lost 3 bases.

Ten or more counts support this clonotype. V is TRBV10-3 and J is TRBJ2-7, with a tentative D call TRBD2 (6 bases). CDR1 ENHRY and CDR2 SYGVKD come from the germline V gene. This CDR3 contains 12 residues. The V end was cut by 5 bases, the J end by 6 bases, with 11 bases between. DNA for the CDR3: TGTGCCATCAGTACCGGGACTGTCGAGCAGTACTTC. It translates to CAISTGTVEQYF.

This clonotype turned up a few times. This rearrangement joins TRBV20-1 to TRBJ2-7; D is ambiguous. V lost 5 bases to trimming and J lost 0 bases, with 14 bases between them. The CDR3 covers 14 residues. Germline V gives CDR1 DFQATT, CDR2 SNEGSKA (reference sequence). The CDR3 protein is CSASSVRGSYEQYF. The DNA for the CDR3 is TGCAGTGCTTCCTCGGTACGTGGCTCCTACGAGCAGTACTTC.

This clonotype has more than one count but fewer than ten. The J gene is TRBJ1-4, the V gene TRBV20-1, with TRBD1 matching over 7 bases. Germline loops: CDR1 DFQATT, CDR2 SNEGSKA (reference sequence). The ends lost 1 base at V and 1 base at J; junction bases unmatched: 6. CDR3 length: 16 amino acids. Here the CDR3 DNA reads TGCAGTGCTAGAGGACAGGGATACGGAACTAATGAAAAACTGTTTTTT. Amino acid sequence: CSARGQGYGTNEKLFF.

This clonotype has more than one count but fewer than ten. The rearrangement uses TRBV4-1 and TRBJ2-7; tentative D call: TRBD1 (5 bases). Per germline, CDR1 MGHRA and CDR2 YSYEKL. V was pared by 1 base and J by 2 bases, with 9 bases between. This CDR3 spans 14 amino acids. The CDR3 region is CASSQGTDTYEQYF. DNA for the CDR3: TGCGCCAGCAGCCAAGGGACGGACACCTACGAGCAGTACTTC.